These T cell receptor beta chains were read from a single sample in a study of blood T cell repertoires in COVID-19. Assay used: immunoSEQ multiplex PCR; TCRdb lists only in-frame clones, some missing. This sample carries 100,000 to 150,000 clones, roughly 82% of them seen once, and the ten largest clones take about an eighth. Sequences were obtained from peripheral blood. These receptors all come from a human donor in a cohort sampled during active COVID-19. Both conserved end residues are part of each CDR3. Each record gives: CDR3 DNA, CDR3 protein, J gene, D gene, clone size, V gene. D genes are given only for firm matches. A clone size is listed for some rows: how often the clone was seen (once, few, many), or a class if it is expanded.

DNA: TGTGCCAGCTCCCCAACCAGGGGCCCTGAAGCTTTCTTT
CDR3: CASSPTRGPEAFF
J: TRBJ1-1
D: -
size: few
V: TRBV18

DNA: TGTGCCAGCAGTGAGCAGGTCTCTGAAGCTTTCTTT
CDR3: CASSEQVSEAFF
J: TRBJ1-1
D: -
size: -
V: TRBV2

DNA: TGTGCCATCGCCGACAGGGAGATAGGCACTGAAGCTTTCTTT
CDR3: CAIADREIGTEAFF
J: TRBJ1-1
D: TRBD1
size: -
V: TRBV10-3

DNA: TGTGCCAGCAGTACCGGGGGACAGGGGGCTTTGGGCTACACCTTC
CDR3: CASSTGGQGALGYTF
J: TRBJ1-2
D: TRBD1
size: -
V: TRBV28

DNA: TGTGCCAGTAGCAATAGGGGGCTTGAGCAGTACTTC
CDR3: CASSNRGLEQYF
J: TRBJ2-7
D: TRBD1
size: once
V: TRBV19

DNA: TGTGCCAGCAGTTTCGTCCGGTCCAACAATGAGCAGTTCTTC
CDR3: CASSFVRSNNEQFF
J: TRBJ2-1
D: -
size: -
V: TRBV28

DNA: TGTGCCAGCTCACCATTCGGGGTCGGGGACACCGGGGAGCTGTTTTTT
CDR3: CASSPFGVGDTGELFF
J: TRBJ2-2
D: -
size: -
V: TRBV18

DNA: TGTGCCAGCAGCCAAGCCCGTTCGACAGGGGCCAGCTCCTACGAGCAGTACTTC
CDR3: CASSQARSTGASSYEQYF
J: TRBJ2-7
D: TRBD1
size: -
V: TRBV3-1/TRBV3-2

DNA: TGTGCCAGCAGTTTACACAAACAAGAGACCCAGTACTTC
CDR3: CASSLHKQETQYF
J: TRBJ2-5
D: -
size: -
V: TRBV12-3/TRBV12-4

DNA: TGTGCCAGCAGCGGATACAGGGGGGGCGACTATGGCTACACCTTC
CDR3: CASSGYRGGDYGYTF
J: TRBJ1-2
D: TRBD1
size: -
V: TRBV9

DNA: TGTGCCAGCAGCTCAGGGGCGGGGGGGCACAATGAGCAGTTCTTC
CDR3: CASSSGAGGHNEQFF
J: TRBJ2-1
D: TRBD2
size: -
V: TRBV7-6

DNA: TGTGCCAGCAGTTCCGGTAGTGGGAGGGCCCCATTATATAATTCACCCCTCCACTTT
CDR3: CASSSGSGRAPLYNSPLHF
J: TRBJ1-6
D: -
size: -
V: TRBV2

DNA: TGTGCCAGCAGTTACGCGGGACAGCTTAATGAAAAACTGTTTTTT
CDR3: CASSYAGQLNEKLFF
J: TRBJ1-4
D: TRBD1
size: few
V: TRBV6-5

DNA: TGTGCCAGCAGCTTAGGGGGACAGGGGGGTCAAGAGACCCAGTACTTC
CDR3: CASSLGGQGGQETQYF
J: TRBJ2-5
D: TRBD1
size: -
V: TRBV7-2

DNA: TGTGCCAGCAGCCAACTCGTCACTAGCGGGGGGTCTGGGGCCAACGTCCTGACTTTC
CDR3: CASSQLVTSGGSGANVLTF
J: TRBJ2-6
D: TRBD2
size: -
V: TRBV14

DNA: TGTGCCAGCTCACCACTGGGGAGCTCTGGAAACACCATATATTTT
CDR3: CASSPLGSSGNTIYF
J: TRBJ1-3
D: -
size: -
V: TRBV18

DNA: TGTGCCAGCAGCCCCAGACAGGGCTCCTACGAGCAGTACTTC
CDR3: CASSPRQGSYEQYF
J: TRBJ2-7
D: TRBD1
size: -
V: TRBV11-3

DNA: TGTGCCAGCAGCTTAGCCGGATGGACTGAAGAGACCCAGTACTTC
CDR3: CASSLAGWTEETQYF
J: TRBJ2-5
D: -
size: -
V: TRBV7-8

DNA: TGCAGTGCTAGTAACCCTCAGGGCTTTCGGACTGAAGCTTTCTTT
CDR3: CSASNPQGFRTEAFF
J: TRBJ1-1
D: -
size: -
V: TRBV20-1

DNA: TGCGCCAGCAGCCAAGCCCACAGGGCTGAGTACCAAGAGACCCAGTACTTC
CDR3: CASSQAHRAEYQETQYF
J: TRBJ2-5
D: -
size: -
V: TRBV4-3

DNA: TGTGCCAGTTCTAGGGCAGCGGGGCAACTAGACGAGCAGTACTTC
CDR3: CASSRAAGQLDEQYF
J: TRBJ2-7
D: TRBD2
size: -
V: TRBV19

DNA: TGTGCCAGCAGCTTCGGAGGGAACACTGAAGCTTTCTTT
CDR3: CASSFGGNTEAFF
J: TRBJ1-1
D: -
size: -
V: TRBV11-3

DNA: TGTGCCAGCAGTGAGGGGGCACTTGGCTACACCTTC
CDR3: CASSEGALGYTF
J: TRBJ1-2
D: -
size: -
V: TRBV6-1

DNA: TGCAGCGCCTCGGGACAGGGCCACGAGCAGTACTTC
CDR3: CSASGQGHEQYF
J: TRBJ2-7
D: TRBD1
size: -
V: TRBV29-1

DNA: TGTGCCAGCAGTTTCGGGACTAGTATAGATACGCAGTATTTT
CDR3: CASSFGTSIDTQYF
J: TRBJ2-3
D: TRBD2
size: -
V: TRBV27

DNA: TGTGCCAGCAGCCCCGGGAGGGGGGGGGACGAGCAGTACTTC
CDR3: CASSPGRGGDEQYF
J: TRBJ2-7
D: TRBD2
size: -
V: TRBV6-5

DNA: TGCAGCGTTGCCCCCGGGACTTTTAAAGAGACCCAGTACTTC
CDR3: CSVAPGTFKETQYF
J: TRBJ2-5
D: -
size: -
V: TRBV29-1

DNA: TGCGCCAGCAGCGAACAGGGTCTGAACACTGAAGCTTTCTTT
CDR3: CASSEQGLNTEAFF
J: TRBJ1-1
D: -
size: -
V: TRBV5-1

DNA: TGTGCCAGCAGTGACGGTATCCGGGACAGGAACACTGAAGCTTTCTTT
CDR3: CASSDGIRDRNTEAFF
J: TRBJ1-1
D: TRBD1
size: few
V: TRBV6-1

DNA: TGTGCCAGCAGCCGAGCGGGGAGCTCCTACAATGAGCAGTTCTTC
CDR3: CASSRAGSSYNEQFF
J: TRBJ2-1
D: TRBD2
size: few
V: TRBV9

DNA: TGTGCCAGCTCACCCAACAGGGATTCACCCCTCCACTTT
CDR3: CASSPNRDSPLHF
J: TRBJ1-6
D: -
size: -
V: TRBV18

DNA: TGTGCCACGGGGATGCAGGGGACCTCAGATACGCAGTATTTT
CDR3: CATGMQGTSDTQYF
J: TRBJ2-3
D: -
size: once
V: TRBV2

DNA: TGTGCCACCAGTGATGGTGGCTCGACTTACGATACGCAGTATTTT
CDR3: CATSDGGSTYDTQYF
J: TRBJ2-3
D: -
size: -
V: TRBV24-1

DNA: TGCGCCAGCAGCCAAGGTCTAGCGGGGGGAGGTGGCACAGATACGCAGTATTTT
CDR3: CASSQGLAGGGGTDTQYF
J: TRBJ2-3
D: TRBD2
size: once
V: TRBV4-1

DNA: TGTGCCAGTGGGGCTAGCGGGGCCATTTCCACCGGTGAGCAGTTCTTC
CDR3: CASGASGAISTGEQFF
J: TRBJ2-1
D: TRBD2
size: -
V: TRBV19

DNA: TGTGCCAGCAGTGCGTATGGTCGGGGGGGCAATGAGCAGTTCTTC
CDR3: CASSAYGRGGNEQFF
J: TRBJ2-1
D: TRBD2
size: -
V: TRBV6-2/TRBV6-3

DNA: TGTGCCAGCAGTTTAGGTGGACTCCCGTTAGGCTATGGCTACACCTTC
CDR3: CASSLGGLPLGYGYTF
J: TRBJ1-2
D: -
size: -
V: TRBV28

DNA: TGTGCCAGTAGCAGGGGCCAAGAGACCCAGTACTTC
CDR3: CASSRGQETQYF
J: TRBJ2-5
D: -
size: many
V: TRBV19

DNA: TGTGCCAGCAGCTTATCTACCGGAGTGTTCTACAATGAGCAGTTCTTC
CDR3: CASSLSTGVFYNEQFF
J: TRBJ2-1
D: -
size: -
V: TRBV7-8